This T cell receptor beta chain was retrieved from a study of blood T cell repertoires in COVID-19. For the study at large: Samples of COVID-19 (acute and convalescent) were obtained from the United States, Italy and Spain. PBMCs, B-cell-depleted T cells, or T cells were the source of the cDNA or gDNA that made up the material.

The CDR3 spans 11 residues. CDR1 and CDR2 (germline): GTSNPN, SVGIG (reference sequence). With V trimmed by 3 bases and J by 4 bases, 0 bases remained unmatched. The method was immunoSEQ multiplex PCR; TCRdb's version includes in-frame clones alone and lacks a portion of them. The sample includes 300,000 to 350,000 clones, 88% of them seen just once. This clone was counted between two and nine times. Before they entered the study, exposed participants had met a COVID-19 case within 2 weeks. This sequence joins TRBV30 and TRBJ2-7; 7 nucleotides line up with TRBD1. This TCR was recovered from a woman aged 25 to 39 who had been exposed to COVID-19. The sequenced sample was PBMCs or T cells enriched from blood (not recorded which). DNA for the CDR3: TGTGCCTGGAGGACAGGGTACGAGCAGTACTTC. Protein product: CAWRTGYEQYF.